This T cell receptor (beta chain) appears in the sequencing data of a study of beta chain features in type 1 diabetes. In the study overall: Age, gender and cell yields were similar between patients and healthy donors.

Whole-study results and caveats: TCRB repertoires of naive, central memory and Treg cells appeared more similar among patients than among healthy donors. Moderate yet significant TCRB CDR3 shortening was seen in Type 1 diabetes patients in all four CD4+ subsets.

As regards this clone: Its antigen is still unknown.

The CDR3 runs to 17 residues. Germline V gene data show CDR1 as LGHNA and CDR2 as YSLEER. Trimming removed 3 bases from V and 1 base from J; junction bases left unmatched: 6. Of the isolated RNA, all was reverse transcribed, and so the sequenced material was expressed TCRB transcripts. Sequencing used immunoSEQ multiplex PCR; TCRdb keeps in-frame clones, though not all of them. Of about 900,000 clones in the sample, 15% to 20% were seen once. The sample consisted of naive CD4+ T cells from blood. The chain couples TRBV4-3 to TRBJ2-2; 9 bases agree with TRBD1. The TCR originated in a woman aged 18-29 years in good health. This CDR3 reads CASSQRTGARNTGELFF. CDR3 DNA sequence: TGCGCCAGCAGCCAGAGGACAGGGGCCAGGAACACCGGGGAGCTGTTTTTT.